The clone carrying this T cell receptor (beta chain) was counted between two and nine times. Its antigen is not identified. The data belong to a study of T cells in localized non-small cell lung cancer. General study points: Across samples, adjacent lung featured a median roughly 50 of the top 100 tumor clones. Sequencing involved a lone tumor region, leaving heterogeneity possible. It was uninvolved adjacent lung that showed the highest T cell clonality, exceeding tumor. Among blood samples, higher T cell density accompanied longer overall survival.

Germline V gene sequence: CDR1 LNHDA, CDR2 SQIVND (reference sequence). The CDR3 sequence is 13 residues long. V lost 7 bases and J lost 1, with 10 bases in between. Assay: immunoSEQ multiplex PCR; the TCRdb copy retains only in-frame clones and omits some. The sample consists of roughly 8,000 clones, just over 90% of them appearing once. V gene TRBV19 combines with J gene TRBJ1-2; D is uncertain. This sample comprised peripheral blood mononuclear cells, obtained before any cancer treatment. This sequence was found in a male donor aged 60 or older with stage II lung adenocarcinoma. The CDR3 is CASIGDNNYGYTF. CDR3 in DNA: TGTGCCAGTATTGGCGACAATAACTATGGCTACACCTTC.